The next 18 T cell receptor beta chains were all read from a single sample in a study of T cells in Graves' hyperthyroidism and ophthalmopathy. The source material, RNA transcripts, was used to amplify TCR beta CDR3 regions. Carried out on the TCR CDR3, a first-round RT-PCR used the HTBI primer set. One entry per CDR3 protein, called by TCRdb with MiXCR from the multiplex PCR reads. The data show around 380,000 distinct CDR3 sequences, with about 14% seen just once and less than 25% held by the top ten. The sequenced sample was blood. These receptor sequences come from a young man with Graves' hyperthyroidism that later progressed to Graves' ophthalmopathy.

The chain links TRBV9 to TRBJ2-1, with TRBD2 matching 7 bases. CDR3 length: 15 amino acids. Germline CDR1 SGDLS, CDR2 YYNGEE. J was trimmed by 8 bases and V by 2 bases; bases with no gene match: 10. The CDR3 reads CASSVNSGYGDEQFF. The CDR3 bases are TGTGCCAGCAGCGTTAATAGCGGGTACGGCGATGAGCAGTTCTTC.

This clonotype has more than one count but fewer than ten. The V call is TRBV5-1, the J call TRBJ1-4; 9 bases are a match to TRBD1. The CDR3 is 17 amino acids. Germline V gene sequence: CDR1 SGHRS, CDR2 YFSETQ. The V and J ends lost 8 bases and 4 bases, in that order; junction bases with no gene match: 15. CDR3: CARNISRDRESNEKLFF. DNA for the CDR3: TGCGCCAGAAACATTAGCCGGGACAGGGAGAGTAATGAAAAACTGTTTTTT. The whole variable domain, remainder taken from reference TRBV5-1 and TRBJ1-4, is KAGVTQTPRYLIKTRGQQVTLSCSPISGHRSVSWYQQTPGQGLQFLFEYFSETQRNKGNFPGRFSGRQFSNSRSEMNVSTLELGDSALYLCARNISRDRESNEKLFFGSGTQLSVL.

This clonotype has a handful of counts. The rearrangement joins TRBV7-9 to TRBJ2-4, with D tentatively TRBD2 (6 bases). Trimming left V 1 base short and J 6 bases short, with 16 bases between. This CDR3 has 16 residues. Germline V lookup: CDR1 SEHNR, CDR2 FQNEAQ (reference sequence). This chain's CDR3 is CASSLDLGRLLNIQYF. CDR3 coding DNA: TGTGCCAGCAGCTTAGACCTCGGGAGATTATTAAACATTCAGTACTTC.

This clonotype was seen a few times. The genes are TRBV28 and TRBJ1-2, with TRBD1 matching 8 bases. Per germline, CDR1 MDHEN and CDR2 SYDVKM. This CDR3 comprises 14 residues. V lost 5 bases and J lost 8; bases outside the gene matches: 10. For the CDR3, the DNA is TGTGCCAGCAGTGAGCTGACAGGGGCAGAAGGCTACACCTTC. It encodes CASSELTGAEGYTF.

This clonotype was found many times. The chain has TRBV7-8 and TRBJ1-3; the match to TRBD1 covers 12 bases. V dropped 4 bases and J dropped 4; count of bases not matched to a gene: 2. The CDR3 extends over 15 amino acids. The germline V gene has CDR1 SGHVS and CDR2 FQNEAQ. CDR3 nucleotides: TGTGCCAGCAGCTACGGGACAGGGGGCGGAAACACCATATATTTT. It specifies CASSYGTGGGNTIYF.

This clonotype appeared many times. Here the CDR3 reads CASSLRGPFNEQFF. For the CDR3, the DNA is TGTGCCAGCAGTCTACGGGGGCCCTTCAATGAGCAGTTCTTC. The J gene is TRBJ2-1, the V gene TRBV2; D may match TRBD1 or TRBD2 (6 bases each). Germline assignment: CDR1 SNHLY and CDR2 FYNNEI. This CDR3 is 14 amino acids long. Trimming pared 5 bases from V and 6 bases from J, leaving 14 bases between.

This clonotype was recorded at least ten times. The J gene is TRBJ1-2, the V gene TRBV24-1, with D possibly matching TRBD1 (5 bases). The CDR3 is made up of 14 amino acids. V was shortened by 4 bases and J by 3 bases, with 11 bases between the two germline ends. CDR1 KGHDR and CDR2 SFDVKD come from the germline V gene. CDR3 nucleotides: TGTGCCACCAGTGACCGCGACAGACACTATGGCTACACCTTC. Its protein product is CATSDRDRHYGYTF.

The rearrangement uses TRBV18 and TRBJ1-2, with D possibly matching TRBD1 (6 bases). CDR3 length equals 16 residues. Looked up from germline, CDR1 is KGHSH and CDR2 is LQKENI. V lost 3 bases, J lost 3 bases, and 17 bases lay in between. The CDR3 region is CASSPKGTLQHYGYTF. CDR3 sequence (DNA): TGTGCCAGCTCACCGAAGGGGACATTGCAACACTATGGCTACACCTTC.

In this sample, this clonotype turned up many times. The chain has TRBV12-3 or TRBV12-4 and TRBJ2-7, with TRBD1 identical over 11 bases. This CDR3 is built from 15 residues. Trimming cost V 3 bases and J 4 bases; bases outside gene matches: 5. The CDR3 DNA sequence: TGTGCCAGCAGTTTGGGACAGGGGGATTTGTACGAGCAGTACTTC. This gives the protein CASSLGQGDLYEQYF.

This clonotype was seen ten or more times. This rearrangement joins TRBV12-3 or TRBV12-4 to TRBJ1-3; D is unresolved. This CDR3 region has 15 residues. Trimming took off 4 bases at V and 0 bases at J, with 10 bases between the two ends. This chain's CDR3 is CASSSRANSGNTIYF. For the CDR3, the DNA is TGTGCCAGCAGTTCCCGGGCCAACTCTGGAAACACCATATATTTT.

This clonotype appeared many times. V usage is TRBV6-1 and J usage is TRBJ1-5, with 7 bases that match TRBD1. The germline CDR1 and CDR2 sequences are MNHNS and SASEGT. Trimming at V came to 3 bases and at J to 5 bases, leaving 7 bases not matched to a gene. The CDR3 sequence is 15 residues long. CDR3 sequence reads: CASSDRTGLDQPQHF. The CDR3 DNA sequence: TGTGCCAGCAGTGACCGGACAGGCTTGGATCAGCCCCAGCATTTT.

The chain combines TRBV13 with TRBJ2-3; no clear D. The CDR3 totals 15 residues. CDR1 and CDR2 from the germline V gene are PRHDT and FYEKMQ (reference sequence). V shed 5 bases and J shed 0 bases, with 12 bases lying between them. The CDR3 here is CASSLLRSSTDTQYF. The DNA of the CDR3 is TGTGCCAGCAGCCTTCTGAGGTCCAGCACAGATACGCAGTATTTT.

This clonotype appeared a few times. CDR3 protein: CASSIGTGVYNEQFF. DNA of the CDR3: TGTGCCAGCAGCATCGGGACAGGGGTCTACAATGAGCAGTTCTTC. This chain links TRBV5-5 with TRBJ2-1; 10 nucleotides line up with TRBD1. Trimming at V came to 4 bases and at J to 3 bases, leaving 4 bases not matched to a gene. The CDR3 sequence is 15 residues long. Germline V gives CDR1 SGHKS, CDR2 YYEKEE (reference sequence).

This clonotype was found a few times. V and J are TRBV29-1 and TRBJ1-2; weak D call: TRBD1 (5 bases). There are 14 residues in the CDR3. Looked up from germline, CDR1 is SQVTM and CDR2 is ANQGSEA. Trimming took 8 bases from V and 3 from J, leaving 19 bases between them. The CDR3 loop is CSSLRVANYYGYTF. CDR3 in DNA: TGCAGCTCCCTCAGGGTAGCAAACTACTATGGCTACACCTTC.

There are many counts of this clonotype. This chain links TRBV3-1 with TRBJ2-3; TRBD1 aligns across 8 bases. V was pared by 5 bases and J by 1 base, with 8 bases of the junction left unmatched. This CDR3 region has 16 residues. Germline CDR1 reads LGHDT; CDR2 reads YNNKEL (reference sequence). The CDR3 protein is CASSEPGGAGTDTQYF. CDR3 coding DNA: TGTGCCAGCAGCGAACCAGGGGGCGCGGGCACAGATACGCAGTATTTT.

The sample holds many counts of this clonotype. This chain uses TRBV7-9 with TRBJ2-7; D is perhaps TRBD1 or TRBD2 (6 bases each). This CDR3 region has 14 residues. V was clipped by 1 base and J by 2 bases, with 9 bases between them. Germline loops: CDR1 SEHNR, CDR2 FQNEAQ (reference sequence). CDR3 protein: CASSLEGGPYEQYF. CDR3 DNA: TGTGCCAGCAGCTTAGAGGGGGGCCCCTACGAGCAGTACTTC.

This clonotype has more than one count but fewer than ten. The genes are TRBV18 and TRBJ2-2, with 8 bases matching TRBD2. V was clipped by 4 bases and J by 0 bases; unmatched bases: 1. The CDR3 totals 15 residues. Per germline, CDR1 KGHSH and CDR2 LQKENI. CDR3 coding DNA: TGTGCCAGCTCACGACTAGCGTCGAACACCGGGGAGCTGTTTTTT. Encoded protein: CASSRLASNTGELFF.

The CDR3 region is CAIRGQGANSPLHF. The DNA of the CDR3 is TGTGCCATCCGGGGGCAGGGGGCAAATTCACCCCTCCACTTT. The chain has TRBV10-3 and TRBJ1-6; TRBD1 aligns across 8 bases. The V and J ends lost 8 bases and 7 bases, in that order; junction bases with no gene match: 7. Germline CDR1 is ENHRY and CDR2 is SYGVKD. The CDR3 runs 14 residues.